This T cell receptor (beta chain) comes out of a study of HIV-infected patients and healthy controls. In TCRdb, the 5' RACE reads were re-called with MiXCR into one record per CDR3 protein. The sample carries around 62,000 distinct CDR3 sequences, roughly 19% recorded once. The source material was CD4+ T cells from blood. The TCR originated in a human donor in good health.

The CDR3 here is CASRSGTGVKNIQYF. The CDR3 DNA is TGCGCCAGCAGATCCGGGACAGGGGTAAAAAACATTCAGTACTTC. The chain combines TRBV10-2 with TRBJ2-4; 10 bases agree with TRBD1. Trimming took 6 bases from V and 4 from J; bases not matched to a gene: 6. The CDR3 is 15 residues long. Germline lookup yields CDR1 WSHSY and CDR2 SAAADI.